This entry concerns a single TCR beta chain. Its antigen is unidentified. These data originate in a study of OX40 agonist ivuxolimab in advanced cancers. Turning to the study itself: Treatment received earlier with anti-PD-1, anti-PD-L1 or anti-CTLA-4 agents was allowed, and over 30% had some.

There are 13 residues in the CDR3. The germline V gene encodes CDR1 LNHDA and CDR2 SQIVND (reference sequence). The V and J ends lost 5 bases and 2 bases respectively, with 7 bases between them. Repertoires were generated with immunoSEQ multiplex PCR, while TCRdb's copy carries only in-frame clones and drops some. The sample comprises 60,000 to 65,000 clones, about 85% of which are singletons, and 3% rests with the top ten. General observations from the study: Among patients with partial responses at 0.1-3.0 mg/kg, clonal expansion was among the lowest.

The chain carries TRBV19 and TRBJ1-5; D unresolved. The TCR comes from an adult with an advanced solid tumor such as melanoma, head and neck, liver or kidney cancer. The material sequenced was CD4+ or CD8+ T cells sorted from blood, taken in a trial of the OX40 agonist ivuxolimab. CDR3 sequence (DNA): TGTGCCAGTAGTGGTACGGGCAATCAGCCCCAGCATTTT. Residues: CASSGTGNQPQHF.